This T cell receptor (beta chain) was identified during a study of control samples from healthy donors and cancer patients. This CDR3 has 14 residues. Trimming removed 1 base from V and 7 bases from J, with 13 bases in between. The germline gives CDR1 GTSNPN, CDR2 SVGIG (reference sequence). TCRdb keeps only in-frame clones here, not all; method: immunoSEQ multiplex PCR. There are over 100,000 clones in the sample; 80% to 95% occur only once, and 4.5% to 7% lies in the top ten. The receptor comes from a man aged 18-30 years in good health. This chain connects TRBV30 to TRBJ1-4; no firm D call. Source material: blood. The DNA for the CDR3 is TGTGCCTGGAGTGATGATTACTATCGTGAAAAACTGTTTTTT. It translates to CAWSDDYYREKLFF. Variable domain in full (rest from reference TRBV30 and TRBJ1-4): SQTIHQWPATLVQPVGSPLSLECTVEGTSNPNLYWYRQAAGRGLQLLFYSVGIGQISSEVPQNLSASRPQDRQFILSSKKLLLSDSGFYLCAWSDDYYREKLFFGSGTQLSVL.